Below, 20 T cell receptor beta chains from the same sample are listed, as sequenced in a study of CD4+ T cells in melanoma. The protocol was immunoSEQ multiplex PCR, while the TCRdb copy is restricted to in-frame clones and leaves out a portion. The sample yields some 150,000 clones, nearly 95% seen once. The receptors were sampled from a human donor with melanoma.

This chain links TRBV5-4 with TRBJ2-7, with 7 bases fitting TRBD1. V gave up 3 bases and J gave up 3 bases; unmatched junction bases: 6. Per the germline V gene, CDR1 is SGHNT and CDR2 is YYREEE (reference sequence). The CDR3 has 14 amino acids. The chain's CDR3 is CASSSPRDSYEQYF. CDR3 nucleotides: TGTGCCAGCAGCTCACCCAGGGACAGCTACGAGCAGTACTTC.

The chain joins TRBV5-4 to TRBJ1-6, with TRBD1 matching over 8 bases. The CDR3 has 14 amino acids. Per the germline V gene, CDR1 is SGHNT and CDR2 is YYREEE (reference sequence). V was clipped by 4 bases and J by 11 bases; unmatched bases: 8. The CDR3 region is CASSPETGATPLHF. CDR3 DNA: TGTGCCAGCAGCCCGGAGACAGGGGCCACACCCCTCCACTTT. The whole variable domain, remainder taken from reference TRBV5-4 and TRBJ1-6, is ETGVTQSPTHLIKTRGQQVTLRCSSQSGHNTVSWYQQALGQGPQFIFQYYREEENGRGNFPPRFSGLQFPNYSSELNVNALELDDSALYLCASSPETGATPLHFGNGTRLTVT.

This clone was counted a single time. V is TRBV18 and J is TRBJ1-1; tentative D call: TRBD1 (6 bases). Germline CDR1 is KGHSH and CDR2 is LQKENI. V was trimmed by 6 bases and J by 8 bases, leaving 16 bases between them. CDR3 length: 13 residues. The DNA of the CDR3 is TGTGCCAGCTCGCGGACAGAGAATTTCGAAGCTTTCTTT. This encodes CASSRTENFEAFF.

The chain employs TRBV6-6 and TRBJ2-1, with 7 positions matching TRBD2. CDR3 length equals 16 residues. CDR1 is MNHNY and CDR2 is SVGAGI in the germline V gene (reference sequence). V was pared by 2 bases and J by 6 bases, with 10 bases of the junction left unmatched. The CDR3 protein is CASSYPAGASRNEQFF. The CDR3 DNA sequence: TGTGCCAGCAGTTACCCCGCGGGAGCCTCACGCAATGAGCAGTTCTTC.

This clone was recorded once. The chain uses TRBV29-1 and TRBJ2-5, with D maybe TRBD1 (6 bases). The CDR3 length is 13 residues. The V gene lost 5 bases and the J gene lost 5 bases, with 15 bases spanning the gap. From germline, CDR1 is SQVTM and CDR2 ANQGSEA. Written as DNA, the CDR3 is TGCAGCGTTATTAAACAGGGTCGGGAGACCCAGTACTTC. This codes for CSVIKQGRETQYF.

The V call is TRBV7-3, the J call TRBJ2-3, with D maybe TRBD2 (5 bases). The CDR3 contains 14 residues. Germline CDR1 is SGHTA and CDR2 is FQGTGA. V was cut by 6 bases and J by 0 bases, with 10 bases left in between. The CDR3: CASRAGSSTDTQYF. CDR3 sequence (DNA): TGTGCCAGCAGGGCGGGCTCGAGCACAGATACGCAGTATTTT. The variable domain in full, with the rest retrieved from reference TRBV7-3 and TRBJ2-3, is GAGVSQTPSNKVTEKGKYVELRCDPISGHTALYWYRQSLGQGPEFLIYFQGTGAADDSGLPNDRFFAVRPEGSVSTLKIQRTERGDSAVYLCASRAGSSTDTQYFGPGTRLTVL.

The chain couples TRBV6-5 to TRBJ1-3, with 7 bases fitting TRBD1. J lost 0 bases, V lost 4 bases, and 6 bases had no gene match. The CDR3 is 16 amino acids. CDR1 and CDR2 from the germline V gene are MNHEY and SVGAGI. The CDR3 spells CASSLDRPISGNTIYF. CDR3 nucleotides: TGTGCCAGCAGTTTGGACAGGCCCATCTCTGGAAACACCATATATTTT.

This rearrangement joins TRBV30 to TRBJ2-4; TRBD2 is a possible D gene (5 bases). In germline, CDR1 is GTSNPN, CDR2 SVGIG (reference sequence). CDR3 length equals 13 residues. V was cut by 0 bases and J by 11 bases, with 14 bases left in between. CDR3: CAWSVADASLQYF. For the CDR3, the DNA is TGTGCCTGGAGTGTAGCGGACGCAAGCCTTCAGTACTTC. Using reference TRBV30 and TRBJ2-4 for the parts outside the CDR3, the full variable domain is SQTIHQWPATLVQPVGSPLSLECTVEGTSNPNLYWYRQAAGRGLQLLFYSVGIGQISSEVPQNLSASRPQDRQFILSSKKLLLSDSGFYLCAWSVADASLQYFGAGTRLSVL.

This clone was observed a single time. The CDR3 is CASSASGGKNIQYF. The CDR3 DNA reads TGTGCCAGCAGTGCAAGCGGGGGGAAAAACATTCAGTACTTC. This rearrangement joins TRBV2 to TRBJ2-4, with 9 bases that match TRBD2. Germline V CDR1 and CDR2: SNHLY, FYNNEI. The CDR3 is 14 residues long. With 4 bases clipped from V and 4 bases from J, the junction kept 2 bases outside the gene matches.

This rearrangement joins TRBV5-1 to TRBJ1-1; TRBD1 might be the D (5 bases). Trimming cost V 4 bases and J 1 base, with 14 bases left between them. The CDR3 covers 15 residues. Germline values: CDR1 SGHRS, CDR2 YFSETQ. The CDR3 sequence: CASSAQWRGNTEAFF. The CDR3 DNA sequence: TGCGCCAGCAGCGCTCAGTGGAGGGGGAACACTGAAGCTTTCTTT.

The rearrangement joins TRBV5-1 to TRBJ2-7; tentatively, D is TRBD1 or TRBD2 (6 bases each). In germline, CDR1 is SGHRS, CDR2 YFSETQ. Trimming removed 4 bases from V and 5 bases from J, with 13 bases in between. The CDR3 totals 13 residues. The CDR3, as DNA: TGCGCCAGCAGCCCCCCGGGGGCTGACGAGCAGTACTTC. This encodes CASSPPGADEQYF.

The chain uses TRBV18 and TRBJ2-7; perhaps TRBD2 as D (5 bases). Germline assignment: CDR1 KGHSH and CDR2 LQKENI. The ends were cut back, 1 base at V and 0 bases at J, with 10 bases in the middle. The CDR3 totals 15 residues. The chain's CDR3 is CASSPLMGSSYEQYF. Written as DNA, the CDR3 is TGTGCCAGCTCACCACTAATGGGGAGCTCCTACGAGCAGTACTTC.

Concerning this clone: Compared with germline, one end of the junction differs, possibly owing to a read error. The CDR3 coding sequence is TGCAGCGTTGATCAGGGCACGGATACGCAGTATTTT. The encoded protein is CSVDQGTDTQYF. V gene TRBV29-1 combines with J gene TRBJ2-3; possibly TRBD1 for D (5 bases). Per germline, CDR1 SQVTM and CDR2 ANQGSEA. This CDR3 contains 12 residues.

The chain has TRBV7-2 and TRBJ1-1; perhaps TRBD1 as D (5 bases). V lost 4 bases and J lost 4, with 13 bases in between. This CDR3 spans 14 amino acids. Per the germline V gene, CDR1 is SGHTA and CDR2 is FQGNSA. The CDR3 protein is CASSSADRITEAFF. The CDR3 DNA is TGTGCCAGCAGCTCTGCAGACAGAATCACTGAAGCTTTCTTT.

With respect to this clone: The same CDR3 also results from other DNA sequences found in this sample. The chain carries TRBV6-1 and TRBJ2-7, with a tentative D call TRBD2 (5 bases). Germline V gene sequence: CDR1 MNHNS, CDR2 SASEGT. V was trimmed by 4 bases and J by 7 bases, leaving 14 bases between them. This CDR3 spans 13 amino acids. The CDR3 DNA is TGTGCCAGCAGTGGCCGACTTCCGGGAGAGCAGTACTTC. Encoded protein: CASSGRLPGEQYF.

The J gene is TRBJ2-1, the V gene TRBV12-5, with a possible D match to TRBD1 (6 bases). The V gene lost 2 bases and the J gene lost 0 bases, with 17 bases spanning the gap. This CDR3 is built from 18 residues. Germline CDR1 LGHNT, CDR2 FRNRAP. CDR3 sequence reads: CASGLPPDRTVSYNEQFF. CDR3 DNA: TGTGCTAGTGGTTTGCCGCCCGACCGGACAGTCTCCTACAATGAGCAGTTCTTC.

This chain uses TRBV7-3 with TRBJ2-3, with no clear D. Trimming stripped 8 bases from V and 5 bases from J, with 17 bases between. Germline loops: CDR1 SGHTA, CDR2 FQGTGA. This CDR3 has 14 residues. For the CDR3, the DNA is TGTGCCAGCTCACCGGGCCCCCCGGGAGATACGCAGTATTTT. Translated: CASSPGPPGDTQYF. Combining the CDR3 with reference TRBV7-3 and TRBJ2-3 gives the whole variable domain GAGVSQTPSNKVTEKGKYVELRCDPISGHTALYWYRQSLGQGPEFLIYFQGTGAADDSGLPNDRFFAVRPEGSVSTLKIQRTERGDSAVYLCASSPGPPGDTQYFGPGTRLTVL.

This clone was observed a single time. This rearrangement joins TRBV29-1 to TRBJ1-1, with a possible D match to TRBD1 (5 bases). V was cut by 3 bases and J by 4 bases, with 9 bases left in between. This CDR3 spans 12 amino acids. Germline CDR1 and CDR2: SQVTM and ANQGSEA. CDR3 coding DNA: TGCAGCGTTGACGACAGTGGCACTGAAGCTTTCTTT. Translated, it gives CSVDDSGTEAFF.

Here the CDR3 reads CASSMLIADTQYF. In nucleotides, the CDR3 is TGTGCCAGTAGTATGCTCATTGCAGATACGCAGTATTTT. This chain joins TRBV19 and TRBJ2-3; D is unclear. From germline, CDR1 is LNHDA and CDR2 SQIVND (reference sequence). The CDR3 runs 13 residues. Trimming stripped 3 bases from V and 4 bases from J, with 8 bases between.

The chain is built from TRBV10-2 and TRBJ2-7; maybe TRBD1 (6 bases). Germline-derived CDR1 and CDR2 are WSHSY and SAAADI. V was clipped by 8 bases and J by 2 bases, with 13 bases between them. This CDR3 region has 13 residues. The CDR3 here is CASSGVITYEQYF. DNA of the CDR3: TGCGCCAGCTCAGGGGTAATCACCTACGAGCAGTACTTC.